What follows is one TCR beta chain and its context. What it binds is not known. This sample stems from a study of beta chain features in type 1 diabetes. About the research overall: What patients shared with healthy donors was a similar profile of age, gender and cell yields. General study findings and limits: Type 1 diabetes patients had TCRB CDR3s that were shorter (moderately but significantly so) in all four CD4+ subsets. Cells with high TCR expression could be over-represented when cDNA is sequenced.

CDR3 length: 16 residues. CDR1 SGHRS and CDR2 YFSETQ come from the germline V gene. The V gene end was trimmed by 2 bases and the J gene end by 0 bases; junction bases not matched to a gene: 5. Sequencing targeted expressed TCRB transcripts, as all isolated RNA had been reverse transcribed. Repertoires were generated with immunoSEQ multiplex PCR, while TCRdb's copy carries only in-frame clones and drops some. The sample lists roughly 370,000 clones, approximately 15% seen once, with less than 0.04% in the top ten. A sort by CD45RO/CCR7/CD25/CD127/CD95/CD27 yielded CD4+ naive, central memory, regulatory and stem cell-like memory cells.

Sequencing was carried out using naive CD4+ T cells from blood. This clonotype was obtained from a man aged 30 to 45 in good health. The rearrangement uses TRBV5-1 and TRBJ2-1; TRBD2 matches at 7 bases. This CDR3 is CASSFGAGSSYNEQFF. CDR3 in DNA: TGCGCCAGCAGCTTCGGAGCGGGGAGCTCCTACAATGAGCAGTTCTTC.